This note documents a single TCR beta chain sequence. Libraries were prepared by immunoSEQ multiplex PCR; TCRdb keeps only in-frame clonotypes and omits some of them. Of under 55,000 clones listed, less than 85% are singletons. This specimen comes from a study of T cells in localized non-small cell lung cancer. This CDR3 spans 14 amino acids. Germline V gives CDR1 LNHDA, CDR2 SQIVND (reference sequence). The germline V and J ends were trimmed by 4 bases and 0 bases, with 6 bases remaining between them. This clonotype was sampled from a woman aged 40-69 years with stage II lung adenocarcinoma. The V and J genes are TRBV19 and TRBJ1-4; D is unclear. Sequenced here: PBMCs, sampled before any cancer treatment. The CDR3 sequence is CASSRVATNEKLFF. The CDR3 region has the DNA TGTGCCAGTAGTAGGGTTGCAACTAATGAAAAACTGTTTTTT.